The TCR beta chain under discussion was sequenced for a study of human T cells and chemical hapten exposure. Background on the study: The patch tests put 0.01% DPC on the skin of the upper back and were read 6 days later. Overall study findings and caveats: Significantly greater numbers of large CDR3 similarity clusters came from expanded TCRs than from controls.

Described time point: pre-sensitization, week 0. Treatment noted: therapeutic diphenylcyclopropenone sensitization with weekly scalp DPC. Participating donors were patients with alopecia, aged 18 to 70 years, considered appropriate candidates for DPC. The authors' total RNA extraction used unfractionated whole blood. TCRdb processed the RACE reads anew with MiXCR; each CDR3 protein has one entry. Of fewer than 300,000 distinct CDR3 sequences listed, 7.7% are singletons. This clonotype came up a few times. Its antigen remains unidentified. The sequences come from whole blood, collected in connection with sensitization to the hapten diphenylcyclopropenone (DPC). This receptor was taken from a man younger than 35 with alopecia areata. Some clones in this sample may be carry-over from other donors' samples.

CDR3 sequence: CASRFRDSQETQYF. The CDR3 DNA reads as TGTGCCAGCAGGTTTCGGGACAGTCAAGAGACCCAGTACTTC. V gene TRBV7-6 combines with J gene TRBJ2-5; the match to TRBD1 covers 7 bases. The CDR3 is made up of 14 amino acids. Unmatched junction bases numbered 6, after V lost 6 bases and J lost 2 bases. CDR1 is SGHVS, CDR2 FNYEAQ, per germline.